The 2 T cell receptor beta chains below all came from one sample that was sequenced in a study of T-cell reconstitution after alpha-beta-depleted transplantation in children. Unique molecular identifiers tagged the TCRbeta library. TCRdb ran MiXCR on the PCR reads and lists one entry per CDR3 protein. The table shows approximately 390,000 distinct CDR3 sequences, with approximately 10% occurring only once. Source: PBMCs from the stem cell graft donor, taken from the stem cell graft. The receptor source for this set is a human donor who donated a stem cell graft to a child with acute myeloid leukemia.

This clonotype occurred a few times. The rearrangement links TRBV25-1 to TRBJ2-5, with 9 bases lining up with TRBD2. V was pared by 4 bases and J by 5 bases, with 8 bases of the junction left unmatched. This CDR3 has 15 residues. CDR1 MGHDK and CDR2 SYGVNS come from the germline V gene. The CDR3 region is CASSVAGGLRETQYF. CDR3 sequence (DNA): TGTGCCAGCAGTGTTGCGGGGGGGCTCAGGGAGACCCAGTACTTC.

The chain employs TRBV5-1 and TRBJ2-1; D tentatively reads TRBD1 or TRBD2 (7 bases each). The CDR3 is 16 residues long. V was clipped by 4 bases and J by 1 base, with 15 bases between them. Germline assignment: CDR1 SGHRS and CDR2 YFSETQ. The CDR3 sequence: CASSPMQGGSYNEQFF. DNA of the CDR3: TGCGCCAGCAGCCCTATGCAGGGGGGGTCCTACAATGAGCAGTTCTTC.